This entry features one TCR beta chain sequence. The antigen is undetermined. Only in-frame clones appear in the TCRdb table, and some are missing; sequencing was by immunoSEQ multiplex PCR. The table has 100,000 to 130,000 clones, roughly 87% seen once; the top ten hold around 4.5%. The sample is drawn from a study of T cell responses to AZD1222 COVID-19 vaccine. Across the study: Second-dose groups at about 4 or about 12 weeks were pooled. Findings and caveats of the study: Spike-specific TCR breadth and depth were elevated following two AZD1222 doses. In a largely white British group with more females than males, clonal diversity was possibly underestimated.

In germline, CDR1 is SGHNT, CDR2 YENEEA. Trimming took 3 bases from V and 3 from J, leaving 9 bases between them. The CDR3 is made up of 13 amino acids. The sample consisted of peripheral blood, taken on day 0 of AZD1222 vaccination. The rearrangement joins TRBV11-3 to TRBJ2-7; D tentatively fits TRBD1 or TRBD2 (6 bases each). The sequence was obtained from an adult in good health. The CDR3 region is CASSFEGGYEQYF. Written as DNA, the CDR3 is TGTGCCAGCAGCTTTGAGGGGGGCTACGAGCAGTACTTC.